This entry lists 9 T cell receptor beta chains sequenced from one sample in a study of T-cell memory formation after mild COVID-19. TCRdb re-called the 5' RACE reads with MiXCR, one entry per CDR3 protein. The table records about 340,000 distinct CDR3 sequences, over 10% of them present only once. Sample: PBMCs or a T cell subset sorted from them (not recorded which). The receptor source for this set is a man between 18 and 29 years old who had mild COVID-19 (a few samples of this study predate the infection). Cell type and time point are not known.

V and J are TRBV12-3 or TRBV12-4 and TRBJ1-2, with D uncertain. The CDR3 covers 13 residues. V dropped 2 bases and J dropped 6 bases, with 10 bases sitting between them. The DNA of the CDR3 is TGTGCCAGCAGTTTATCCATGGTCGATGGCTACACCTTC. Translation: CASSLSMVDGYTF.

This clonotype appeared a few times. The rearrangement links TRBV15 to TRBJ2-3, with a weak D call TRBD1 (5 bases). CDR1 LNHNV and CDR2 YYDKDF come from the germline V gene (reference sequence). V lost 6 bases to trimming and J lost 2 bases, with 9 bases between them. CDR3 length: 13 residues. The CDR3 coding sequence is TGTGCCACCAGTGCAGGGAACACAGATACGCAGTATTTT. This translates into CATSAGNTDTQYF. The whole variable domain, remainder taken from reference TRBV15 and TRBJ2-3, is DAMVIQNPRYQVTQFGKPVTLSCSQTLNHNVMYWYQQKSSQAPKLLFHYYDKDFNNEADTPDNFQSRRPNTSFCFLDIRSPGLGDTAMYLCATSAGNTDTQYFGPGTRLTVL.

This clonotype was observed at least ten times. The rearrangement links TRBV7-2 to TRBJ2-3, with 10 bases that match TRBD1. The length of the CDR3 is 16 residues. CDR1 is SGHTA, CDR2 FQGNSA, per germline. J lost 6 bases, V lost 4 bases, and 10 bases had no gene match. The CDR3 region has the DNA TGTGCCAGCAGCTCTTCCCGGGACAGGGGTCGTGATACGCAGTATTTT. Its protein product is CASSSSRDRGRDTQYF. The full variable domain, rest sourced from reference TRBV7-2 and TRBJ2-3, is GAGVSQSPSNKVTEKGKDVELRCDPISGHTALYWYRQSLGQGLEFLIYFQGNSAPDKSGLPSDRFSAERTGGSVSTLTIQRTQQEDSAVYLCASSSSRDRGRDTQYFGPGTRLTVL.

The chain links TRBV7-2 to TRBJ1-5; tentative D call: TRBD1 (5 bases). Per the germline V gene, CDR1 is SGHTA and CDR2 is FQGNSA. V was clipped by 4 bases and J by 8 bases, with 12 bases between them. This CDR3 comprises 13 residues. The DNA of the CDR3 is TGTGCCAGCAGCTACAGGAATACAGAGCCCCAGCATTTT. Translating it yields CASSYRNTEPQHF.

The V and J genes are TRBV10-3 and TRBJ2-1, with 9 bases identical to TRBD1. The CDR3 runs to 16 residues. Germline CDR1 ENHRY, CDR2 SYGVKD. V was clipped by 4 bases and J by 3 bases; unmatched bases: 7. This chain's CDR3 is CAISGRTGEDYNEQFF. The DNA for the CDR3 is TGTGCCATCAGTGGCCGGACAGGGGAAGACTACAATGAGCAGTTCTTC.

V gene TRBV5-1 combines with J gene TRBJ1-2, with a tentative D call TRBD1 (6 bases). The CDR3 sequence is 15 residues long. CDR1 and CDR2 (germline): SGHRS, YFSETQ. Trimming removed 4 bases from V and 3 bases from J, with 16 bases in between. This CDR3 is CASSETGAMDYGYTF. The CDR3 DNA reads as TGCGCCAGCAGCGAGACAGGAGCCATGGACTATGGCTACACCTTC.

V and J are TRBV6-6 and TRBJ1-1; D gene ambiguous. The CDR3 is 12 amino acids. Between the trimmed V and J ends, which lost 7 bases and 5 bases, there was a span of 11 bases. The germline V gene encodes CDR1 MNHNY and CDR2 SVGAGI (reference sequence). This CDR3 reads CASTEVWTEAFF. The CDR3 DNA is TGTGCCAGCACGGAGGTGTGGACTGAAGCTTTCTTT.

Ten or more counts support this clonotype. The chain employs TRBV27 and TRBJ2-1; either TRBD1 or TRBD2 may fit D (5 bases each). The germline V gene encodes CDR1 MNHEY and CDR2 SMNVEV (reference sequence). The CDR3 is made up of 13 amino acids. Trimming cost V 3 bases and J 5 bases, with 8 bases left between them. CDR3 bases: TGTGCCAGCAGTTTTTTGGGACACAATGAGCAGTTCTTC. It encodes CASSFLGHNEQFF.

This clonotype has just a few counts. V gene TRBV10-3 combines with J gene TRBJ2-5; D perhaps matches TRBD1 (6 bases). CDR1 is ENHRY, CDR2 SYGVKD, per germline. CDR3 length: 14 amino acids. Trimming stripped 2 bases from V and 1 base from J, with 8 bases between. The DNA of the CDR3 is TGTGCCATCAGTGAGCGACAGGCCCAAGAGACCCAGTACTTC. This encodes CAISERQAQETQYF.